These 16 T cell receptor beta chains originate from one sample sequenced in a study of blood T cell repertoires in COVID-19 (dated by TCRdb to the early 2020s). Libraries were constructed by the immunoSEQ multiplex PCR assay. The immuneACCESS repertoire file appears here via TCRdb, limited to in-frame rearrangements. These files lack a portion of the clones; in checked studies, under half of the deficit traces to unresolved V genes, and the cause of the others is not known. In all, the sample holds 53,000 or so clones, and 70% to 85% of those were seen once. The top ten clones comprise 3% to 4% of the sample. The sequenced sample consisted of peripheral blood. These receptors were taken from a man in his sixties with acute or convalescent COVID-19.

This clone has ten or more counts. This chain links TRBV5-4 with TRBJ2-3; 9 bases agree with TRBD2. The CDR3 runs 16 residues. Germline values: CDR1 SGHNT, CDR2 YYREEE (reference sequence). After removal of 0 bases from V and 2 bases from J, the junction contained 4 bases not matched to a gene. The chain's CDR3 is CASSLGAGGNTDTQYF. The CDR3 DNA follows: TGTGCCAGCAGCTTGGGTGCGGGAGGGAACACAGATACGCAGTATTTT.

The V and J genes are TRBV2 and TRBJ1-5; 9 nucleotides align to TRBD1. Germline V CDR1 and CDR2: SNHLY, FYNNEI. Unmatched junction bases numbered 15, after V lost 8 bases and J lost 7 bases. The CDR3 length is 16 residues. The CDR3 DNA reads as TGTGCCAGCGGGGGCCGAGGGACAGGGAAGGGCCAGCCCCAGCATTTT. Amino acid sequence: CASGGRGTGKGQPQHF.

This chain links TRBV5-1 with TRBJ2-3; TRBD2 is a possible D gene (6 bases). Germline V lookup: CDR1 SGHRS, CDR2 YFSETQ. CDR3 size: 19 residues. CDR3 nucleotides: TGCGCTTTTTGGGGAGGAGGGAGAGGCGAGGTCCCTAGCACAGATACGCAGTATTTT. Protein sequence: CAFWGGGRGEVPSTDTQYF.

The chain recombines TRBV29-1 with TRBJ1-2, with 8 bases that match TRBD1. Germline CDR1 is SQVTM and CDR2 is ANQGSEA. Trimming removed 3 bases from V and 4 bases from J; junction bases left unmatched: 1. CDR3 size: 12 residues. The CDR3 nucleotides are TGCAGCGTTGAGACAGGGGCCTATGGCTACACCTTC. This codes for CSVETGAYGYTF. Full variable domain (outside the CDR3, taken from reference TRBV29-1 and TRBJ1-2): SAVISQKPSRDICQRGTSLTIQCQVDSQVTMMFWYRQQPGQSLTLIATANQGSEATYESGFVIDKFPISRPNLTFSTLTVSNMSPEDSSIYLCSVETGAYGYTFGSGTRLTVV.

The CDR3 nucleotides are TGCAGCGTTGAGTCAGGGGCGGGCACTGAAGCTTTCTTT. It codes for CSVESGAGTEAFF. The rearrangement links TRBV29-1 to TRBJ1-1, with D perhaps matching TRBD1 (6 bases). Per germline, CDR1 SQVTM and CDR2 ANQGSEA. The length of the CDR3 is 13 residues. V was cut by 3 bases and J by 4 bases, with 12 bases left in between.

This rearrangement joins TRBV5-1 to TRBJ1-1; 8 nucleotides align to TRBD1. Germline loops: CDR1 SGHRS, CDR2 YFSETQ. This CDR3 comprises 16 residues. J was trimmed by 3 bases and V by 0 bases; bases with no gene match: 7. The CDR3 DNA sequence: TGCGCCAGCAGCTTGGACCTTTACAGGGGGTACACTGAAGCTTTCTTT. This encodes CASSLDLYRGYTEAFF. Combining the CDR3 with reference TRBV5-1 and TRBJ1-1 gives the whole variable domain KAGVTQTPRYLIKTRGQQVTLSCSPISGHRSVSWYQQTPGQGLQFLFEYFSETQRNKGNFPGRFSGRQFSNSRSEMNVSTLELGDSALYLCASSLDLYRGYTEAFFGQGTRLTVV.

The chain recombines TRBV18 with TRBJ1-5; D is ambiguous. The CDR3 is 13 amino acids. Looked up from germline, CDR1 is KGHSH and CDR2 is LQKENI. Trimming shortened V by 0 bases and J by 7 bases, and 7 bases separated the two germline ends. CDR3: CASSPPSGQPQHF. CDR3 nucleotide sequence: TGTGCCAGCTCACCACCATCCGGGCAGCCCCAGCATTTT.

This clone has a single count. J is TRBJ2-7 and V is TRBV29-1; 9 bases match TRBD1. V was pared by 4 bases and J by 1 base, with 2 bases of the junction left unmatched. The CDR3 extends over 13 amino acids. Germline lookup yields CDR1 SQVTM and CDR2 ANQGSEA. The CDR3 nucleotides read TGCAGCGTTGTGGGACAGGGTTCCTACGAGCAGTACTTC. Amino acids: CSVVGQGSYEQYF.

The chain carries TRBV6-5 and TRBJ2-7, with D possibly matching TRBD1 (5 bases). The germline CDR1 and CDR2 sequences are MNHEY and SVGAGI. The CDR3 loop spans 12 amino acids. V lost 6 bases to trimming and J lost 3 bases, with 9 bases between them. CDR3 in DNA: TGTGCCAGCAGCAGGGCTCTCTACGAGCAGTACTTC. Its protein product is CASSRALYEQYF.

This rearrangement joins TRBV20-1 to TRBJ1-2; D is undetermined. This CDR3 contains 13 residues. The V gene's germline CDR1 is DFQATT and CDR2 SNEGSKA (reference sequence). V lost 3 bases, J lost 7 bases, and 15 bases lay in between. The CDR3 loop is CSASPGDTGGYTF. The DNA of the CDR3 is TGCAGTGCTAGTCCCGGGGATACCGGTGGCTACACCTTC.

The rearrangement joins TRBV11-2 to TRBJ1-2; tentative D call: TRBD1 (5 bases). Trimming took 4 bases from V and 4 from J, leaving 10 bases between them. The germline V gene has CDR1 SGHAT and CDR2 FQNNGV. This CDR3 has 13 amino acids. This chain's CDR3 is CASSSGGVYGYTF. The CDR3 bases are TGTGCCAGCAGCTCCGGGGGGGTCTATGGCTACACCTTC.

The CDR3 sequence: CASSPVNEQFF. As DNA, the CDR3 is TGTGCCAGCTCACCCGTGAATGAGCAGTTCTTC. This chain connects TRBV18 to TRBJ2-1; D is ambiguous. The CDR3 spans 11 residues. Germline V gene sequence: CDR1 KGHSH, CDR2 LQKENI. V was trimmed by 3 bases and J by 7 bases, leaving 4 bases between them.

V usage is TRBV20-1 and J usage is TRBJ2-7, with 8 bases fitting TRBD1. CDR1 is DFQATT and CDR2 is SNEGSKA in the germline V gene (reference sequence). The CDR3 sequence is 15 residues long. J lost 1 base, V lost 3 bases, and 8 bases had no gene match. CDR3 bases: TGCAGTGCTAGTGTGACCACAGGGGGATCCTACGAGCAGTACTTC. Translation gives CSASVTTGGSYEQYF.

This sequence joins TRBV30 and TRBJ1-1; 7 positions match TRBD1. V was clipped by 3 bases and J by 4 bases; unmatched bases: 11. Germline V CDR1 and CDR2: GTSNPN, SVGIG (reference sequence). The CDR3 covers 15 residues. The CDR3 loop is CAWRWGAGQTTEAFF. CDR3 bases: TGTGCCTGGAGGTGGGGGGCGGGACAGACCACTGAAGCTTTCTTT.

This rearrangement joins TRBV7-9 to TRBJ2-7; 9 nucleotides agree with TRBD1. The CDR3 length is 13 residues. J was trimmed by 4 bases and V by 5 bases; bases with no gene match: 3. CDR1 is SEHNR, CDR2 FQNEAQ, per germline (reference sequence). As DNA, the CDR3 is TGTGCCAGCAGCCGAGACAGGGGGTACGAGCAGTACTTC. Amino acid sequence: CASSRDRGYEQYF. The whole variable domain, filled in from reference TRBV7-9 and TRBJ2-7, reads DTGVSQNPRHKITKRGQNVTFRCDPISEHNRLYWYRQTLGQGPEFLTYFQNEAQLEKSRLLSDRFSAERPKGSFSTLEIQRTEQGDSAMYLCASSRDRGYEQYFGPGTRLTVT.

This clone has just a few counts. V and J are TRBV7-8 and TRBJ1-1, with D possibly being TRBD1 (5 bases). Germline V gives CDR1 SGHVS, CDR2 FQNEAQ. The ends were cut back, 5 bases at V and 4 bases at J, with 14 bases in the middle. This CDR3 region has 14 residues. CDR3 loop: CASSLPGVATEAFF. CDR3 DNA sequence: TGTGCCAGCAGCCTTCCGGGGGTAGCCACTGAAGCTTTCTTT.